Presented here are 5 T cell receptor beta chains from one specimen sequenced in a study of blood T cell repertoires in COVID-19. Sequencing used immunoSEQ multiplex PCR; TCRdb keeps in-frame clones, though not all of them. The table records under 400,000 clones, over 85% of them present only once. Sequenced sample: peripheral blood. These TCRs come from a woman aged 55-69 years with COVID-19, enrolled during active disease.

This clone showed up just once. V gene TRBV29-1 combines with J gene TRBJ1-3; 9 bases are shared with TRBD1. V lost 6 bases to trimming and J lost 0 bases; unmatched junction nucleotides: 9. The CDR3 spans 16 residues. Germline V lookup: CDR1 SQVTM, CDR2 ANQGSEA. In nucleotides, the CDR3 is TGCAGCGTCCGGGACAGGGAACTATTCTCTGGAAACACCATATATTTT. This codes for CSVRDRELFSGNTIYF.

The rearrangement links TRBV14 to TRBJ1-2, with a weak D call TRBD1 (6 bases). Germline CDR1 reads SGHDN; CDR2 reads FVKESK. CDR3 size: 14 residues. V lost 5 bases and J 4 bases, leaving 14 bases between the germline ends. The CDR3: CASSETRGAYGYTF. CDR3 sequence (DNA): TGTGCCAGCAGCGAAACACGGGGGGCCTATGGCTACACCTTC.

V gene TRBV10-2 combines with J gene TRBJ1-5, with D perhaps matching TRBD1 (5 bases). The end of the DNA aligns better with TRBJ2-3, so the J call may be wrong. CDR3 length equals 13 residues. Germline V CDR1 and CDR2: WSHSY, SAAADI. CDR3 DNA: TGCGCCAGCAGGTTACAGGAGTATCAGCCCCAGTATTTT. Translation gives CASRLQEYQPQYF.

This clone appeared a single time. This sequence joins TRBV7-2 and TRBJ1-2; D possibly corresponds to TRBD1 (6 bases). V lost 2 bases and J lost 8, with 24 bases in between. CDR3 length: 17 residues. CDR1 is SGHTA, CDR2 FQGNSA, per germline. The CDR3 nucleotides are TGTGCCAGCAGCTTATTTCTGGGGGCCCCCTTGATTGAGGGCTACACCTTC. It codes for CASSLFLGAPLIEGYTF.

The chain joins TRBV11-2 to TRBJ1-5; D gene uncertain. This CDR3 has 15 amino acids. Looked up from germline, CDR1 is SGHAT and CDR2 is FQNNGV. Trimming pared 0 bases from V and 0 bases from J, leaving 6 bases between. CDR3 sequence (DNA): TGTGCCAGCAGCTTAGACAGGAATAGCAATCAGCCCCAGCATTTT. Translation gives CASSLDRNSNQPQHF.